These T cell receptor beta chains were read from a single sample in a study of post-analysis software for immune sequencing data. TCRdb itself ran the PCR reads through MiXCR, one entry per CDR3 protein. The table shows 750,000 to 900,000 distinct CDR3 sequences, with around 42% occurring only once. Sample: blood. Source of these receptors: a girl under 18 with multiple sclerosis. Each CDR3 is given without its conserved first and last residue. Each record gives: V gene, CDR3 protein.

V: TRBV12-3/TRBV12-4
CDR3: ASSLWFEGEQF

V: TRBV11-2
CDR3: ASSPWGGSYEQY

V: TRBV7-2
CDR3: ASSLRAGGREQY

V: TRBV12-3/TRBV12-4
CDR3: ASSFSPVGNYGYT

V: TRBV29-1
CDR3: SVEEESTDTQY

V: TRBV20-1
CDR3: SARDARTSVYEQY

V: TRBV10-3
CDR3: AMKGSGVGEQY

V: TRBV27
CDR3: ASSSQGPGGDEQF

V: TRBV6-5
CDR3: ASSYYKGAKKDTQY

V: TRBV6-2/TRBV6-3
CDR3: ASSLVWTGTYEQY

V: TRBV27
CDR3: ASGLFGRLVY

V: TRBV29-1
CDR3: SVGRPGLAGAVFEQY

V: TRBV5-1
CDR3: ASSLVGLAGSGANVLT

V: TRBV27
CDR3: ASSLGAQNTYGYT

V: TRBV20-1
CDR3: SARGREDAYEQY